This record looks at one T cell receptor beta chain sequence and its context. The sample is drawn from a study of shared clonotypes between healthy human individuals. Naive CD8 isolation took CD45RO-negative cells positively selected for CCR7 and excluded terminally differentiated effector memory CD45RA+ cells. Participating donors were healthy, HIV-negative adults free of recent acute infections or vaccinations. Germline V gene lookup returns CDR1 MDHEN and CDR2 SYDVKM. The V gene lost 8 bases and the J gene lost 2 bases, with 16 bases spanning the gap. CDR3 size: 14 residues. The method was immunoSEQ multiplex PCR; TCRdb's version includes in-frame clones alone and lacks a portion of them. The data show some 2.1 million clones, 93% seen once.

The J gene is TRBJ2-7, the V gene TRBV28; D is unclear. The sequenced sample consisted of naive CD8+ T cells from PBMCs. The TCR comes from a man aged 18-30 years in good health. Some clones in this sample may be carry-over from other donors' samples. This CDR3 reads CASARWRPTYEQYF. The CDR3 DNA follows: TGTGCCAGCGCCCGGTGGCGTCCTACCTACGAGCAGTACTTC.